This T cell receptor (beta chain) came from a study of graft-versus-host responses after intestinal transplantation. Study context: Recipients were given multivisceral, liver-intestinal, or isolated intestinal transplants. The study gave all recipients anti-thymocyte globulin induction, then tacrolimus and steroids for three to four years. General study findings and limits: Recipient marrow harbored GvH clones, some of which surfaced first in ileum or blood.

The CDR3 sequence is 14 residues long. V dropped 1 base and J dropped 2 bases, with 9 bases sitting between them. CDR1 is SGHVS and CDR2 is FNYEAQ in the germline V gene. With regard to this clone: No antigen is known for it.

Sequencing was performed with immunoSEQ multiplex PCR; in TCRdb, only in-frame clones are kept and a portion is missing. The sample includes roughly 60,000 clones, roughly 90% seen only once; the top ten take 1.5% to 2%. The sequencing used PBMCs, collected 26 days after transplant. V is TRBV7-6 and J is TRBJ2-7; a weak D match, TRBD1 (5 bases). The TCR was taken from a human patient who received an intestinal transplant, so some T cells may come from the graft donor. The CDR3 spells CASSLEGWAYEQYF. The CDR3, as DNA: TGTGCCAGCAGCTTAGAGGGGTGGGCCTACGAGCAGTACTTC.